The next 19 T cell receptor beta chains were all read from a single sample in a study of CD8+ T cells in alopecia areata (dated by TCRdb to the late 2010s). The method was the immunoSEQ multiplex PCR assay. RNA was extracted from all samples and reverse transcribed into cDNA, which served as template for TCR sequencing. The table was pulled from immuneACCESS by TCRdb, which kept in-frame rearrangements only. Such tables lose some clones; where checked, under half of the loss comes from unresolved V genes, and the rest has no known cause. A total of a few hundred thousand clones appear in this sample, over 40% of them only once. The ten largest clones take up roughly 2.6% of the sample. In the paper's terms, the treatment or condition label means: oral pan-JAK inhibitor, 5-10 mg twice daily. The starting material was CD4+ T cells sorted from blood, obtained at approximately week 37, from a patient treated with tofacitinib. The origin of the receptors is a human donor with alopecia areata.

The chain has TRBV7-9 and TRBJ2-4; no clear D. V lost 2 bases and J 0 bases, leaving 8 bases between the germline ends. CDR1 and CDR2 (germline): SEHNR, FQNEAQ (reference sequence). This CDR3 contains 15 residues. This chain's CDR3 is CASSLTTLAKNIQYF. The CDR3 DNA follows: TGTGCCAGCAGCTTAACAACCCTAGCCAAAAACATTCAGTACTTC.

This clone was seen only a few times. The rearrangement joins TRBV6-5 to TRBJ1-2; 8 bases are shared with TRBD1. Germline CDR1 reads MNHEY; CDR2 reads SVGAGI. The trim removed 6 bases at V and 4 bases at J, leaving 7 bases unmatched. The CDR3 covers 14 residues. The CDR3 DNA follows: TGTGCCAGCAGCCGAACAACAGGGGGCTATGGCTACACCTTC. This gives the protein CASSRTTGGYGYTF.

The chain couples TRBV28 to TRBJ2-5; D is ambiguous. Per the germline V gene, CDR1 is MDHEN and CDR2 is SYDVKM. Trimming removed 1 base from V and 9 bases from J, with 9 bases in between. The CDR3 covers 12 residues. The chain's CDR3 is CASSLSREAQYF. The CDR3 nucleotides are TGTGCCAGCAGTTTATCACGTGAAGCCCAGTACTTC.

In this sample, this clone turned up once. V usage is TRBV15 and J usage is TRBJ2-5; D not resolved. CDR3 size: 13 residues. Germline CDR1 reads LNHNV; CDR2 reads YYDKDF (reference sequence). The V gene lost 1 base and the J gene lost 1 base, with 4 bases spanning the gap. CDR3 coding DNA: TGTGCCACCAGCAGAGGTGTCCAAGAGACCCAGTACTTC. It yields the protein CATSRGVQETQYF.

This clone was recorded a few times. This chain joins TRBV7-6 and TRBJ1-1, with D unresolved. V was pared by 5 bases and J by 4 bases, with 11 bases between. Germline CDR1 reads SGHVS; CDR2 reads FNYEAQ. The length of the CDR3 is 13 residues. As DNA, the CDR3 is TGTGCCAGCAGCCTCCAATTGGGCACTGAAGCTTTCTTT. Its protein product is CASSLQLGTEAFF.

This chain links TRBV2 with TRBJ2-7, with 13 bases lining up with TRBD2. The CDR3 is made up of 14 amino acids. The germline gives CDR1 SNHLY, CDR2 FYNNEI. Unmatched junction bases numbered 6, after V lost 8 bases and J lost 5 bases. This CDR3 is CASSGLAGDDEQYF. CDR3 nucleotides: TGTGCCAGCTCCGGACTAGCGGGAGACGACGAGCAGTACTTC. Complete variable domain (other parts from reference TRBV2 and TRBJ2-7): EPEVTQTPSHQVTQMGQEVILRCVPISNHLYFYWYRQILGQKVEFLVSFYNNEISEKSEIFDDQFSVERPDGSNFTLKIRSTKLEDSAMYFCASSGLAGDDEQYFGPGTRLTVT.

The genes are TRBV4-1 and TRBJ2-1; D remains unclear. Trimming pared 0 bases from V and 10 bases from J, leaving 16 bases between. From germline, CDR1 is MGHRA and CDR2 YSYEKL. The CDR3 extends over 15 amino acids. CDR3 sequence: CASSQEGLVPREQFF. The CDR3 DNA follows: TGCGCCAGCAGCCAAGAGGGCCTGGTCCCCAGAGAGCAGTTCTTC.

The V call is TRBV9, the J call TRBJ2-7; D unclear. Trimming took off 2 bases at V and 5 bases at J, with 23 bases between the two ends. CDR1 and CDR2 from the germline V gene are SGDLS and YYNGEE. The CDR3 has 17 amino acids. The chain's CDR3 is CASSVSTRAFRPHEQYF. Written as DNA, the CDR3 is TGTGCCAGCAGCGTCTCCACTCGAGCCTTTCGACCTCACGAGCAGTACTTC.

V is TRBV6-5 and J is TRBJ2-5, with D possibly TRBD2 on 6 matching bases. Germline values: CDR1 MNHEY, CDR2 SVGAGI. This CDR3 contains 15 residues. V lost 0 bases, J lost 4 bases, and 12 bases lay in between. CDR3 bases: TGTGCCAGCAGTTACTCGGTCGGGGGTGGAGAGACCCAGTACTTC. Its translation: CASSYSVGGGETQYF.

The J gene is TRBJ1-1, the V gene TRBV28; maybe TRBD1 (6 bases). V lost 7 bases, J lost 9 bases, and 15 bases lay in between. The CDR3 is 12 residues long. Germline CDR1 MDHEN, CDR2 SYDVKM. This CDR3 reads CASTQFRDKAFF. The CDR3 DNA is TGTGCCAGCACTCAATTCAGGGACAAAGCTTTCTTT.

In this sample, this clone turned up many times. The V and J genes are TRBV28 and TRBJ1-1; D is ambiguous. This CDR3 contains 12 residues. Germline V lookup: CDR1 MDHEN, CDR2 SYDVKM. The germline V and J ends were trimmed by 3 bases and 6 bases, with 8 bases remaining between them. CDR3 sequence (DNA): TGTGCCAGCAGTTTCCCCGGCCCTGAAGCTTTCTTT. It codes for CASSFPGPEAFF.

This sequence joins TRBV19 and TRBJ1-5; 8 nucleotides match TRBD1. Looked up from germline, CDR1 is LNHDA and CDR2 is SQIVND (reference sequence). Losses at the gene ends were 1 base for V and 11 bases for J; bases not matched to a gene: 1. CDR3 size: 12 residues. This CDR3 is CASSIAGGSQHF. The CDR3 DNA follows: TGTGCCAGTAGTATAGCAGGGGGCTCCCAGCATTTT.

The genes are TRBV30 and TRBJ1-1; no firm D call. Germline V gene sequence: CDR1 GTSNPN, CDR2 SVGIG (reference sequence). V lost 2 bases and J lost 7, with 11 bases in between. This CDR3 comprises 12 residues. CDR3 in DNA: TGTGCCTGGAGTAGGTTGACGGATGAAGCTTTCTTT. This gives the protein CAWSRLTDEAFF.

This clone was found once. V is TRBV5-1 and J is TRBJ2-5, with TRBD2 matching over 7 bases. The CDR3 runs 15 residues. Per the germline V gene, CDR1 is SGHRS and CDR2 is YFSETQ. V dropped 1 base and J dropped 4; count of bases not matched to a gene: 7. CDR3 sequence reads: CASSLSGLEGETQYF. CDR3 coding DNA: TGCGCCAGCAGCTTGTCTGGACTAGAAGGAGAGACCCAGTACTTC.

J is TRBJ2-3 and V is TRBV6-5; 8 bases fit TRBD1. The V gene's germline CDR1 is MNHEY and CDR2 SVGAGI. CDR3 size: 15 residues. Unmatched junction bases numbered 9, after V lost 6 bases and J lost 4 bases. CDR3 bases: TGTGCCAGCAGGACAGGGGCCGTAATGGCAGATACGCAGTATTTT. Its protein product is CASRTGAVMADTQYF.

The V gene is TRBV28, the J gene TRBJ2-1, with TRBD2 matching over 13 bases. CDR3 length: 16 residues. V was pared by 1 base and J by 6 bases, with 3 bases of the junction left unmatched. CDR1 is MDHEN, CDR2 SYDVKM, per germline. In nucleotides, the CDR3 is TGTGCCAGCAGTTTATCGGGACTAGCGGGAACCAATGAGCAGTTCTTC. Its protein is CASSLSGLAGTNEQFF.

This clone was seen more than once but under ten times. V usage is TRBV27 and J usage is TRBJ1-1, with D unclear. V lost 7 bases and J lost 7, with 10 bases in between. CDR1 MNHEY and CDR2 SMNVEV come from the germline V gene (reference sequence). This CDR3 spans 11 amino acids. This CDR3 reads CASMNRDEAFF. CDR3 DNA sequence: TGTGCCAGCATGAATCGAGATGAAGCTTTCTTT.

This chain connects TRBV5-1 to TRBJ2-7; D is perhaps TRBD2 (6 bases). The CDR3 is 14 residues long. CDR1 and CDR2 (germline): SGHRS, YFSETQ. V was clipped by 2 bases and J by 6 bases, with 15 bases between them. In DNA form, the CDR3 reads TGCGCCAGCAGCTTACCGGGAGTTGGGGTCGAGCAGTACTTC. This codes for CASSLPGVGVEQYF.

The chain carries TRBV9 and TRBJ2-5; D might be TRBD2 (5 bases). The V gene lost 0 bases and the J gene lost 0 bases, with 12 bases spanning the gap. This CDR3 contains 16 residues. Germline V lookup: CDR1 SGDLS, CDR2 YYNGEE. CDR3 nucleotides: TGTGCCAGCAGCGTAGGGGCCCCTAGCCACCAAGAGACCCAGTACTTC. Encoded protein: CASSVGAPSHQETQYF. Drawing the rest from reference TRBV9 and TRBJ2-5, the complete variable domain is DSGVTQTPKHLITATGQRVTLRCSPRSGDLSVYWYQQSLDQGLQFLIQYYNGEERAKGNILERFSAQQFPDLHSELNLSSLELGDSALYFCASSVGAPSHQETQYFGPGTRLLVL.